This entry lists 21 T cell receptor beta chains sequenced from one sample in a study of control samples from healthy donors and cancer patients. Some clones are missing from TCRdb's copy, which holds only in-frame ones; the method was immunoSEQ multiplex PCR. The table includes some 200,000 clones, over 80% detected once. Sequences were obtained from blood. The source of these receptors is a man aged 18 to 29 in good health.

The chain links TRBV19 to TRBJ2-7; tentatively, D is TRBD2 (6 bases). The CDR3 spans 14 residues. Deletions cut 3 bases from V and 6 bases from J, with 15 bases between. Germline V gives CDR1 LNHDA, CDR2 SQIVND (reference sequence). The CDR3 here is CASSIGGRPGEQYF. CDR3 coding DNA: TGTGCCAGTAGTATCGGGGGTCGTCCCGGCGAGCAGTACTTC.

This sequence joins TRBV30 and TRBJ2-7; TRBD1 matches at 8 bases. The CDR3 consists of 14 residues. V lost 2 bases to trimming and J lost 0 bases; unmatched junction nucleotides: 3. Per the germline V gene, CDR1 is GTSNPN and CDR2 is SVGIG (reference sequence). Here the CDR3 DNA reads TGTGCCTGGAGTATAGGACAGGGCTCCTACGAGCAGTACTTC. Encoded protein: CAWSIGQGSYEQYF.

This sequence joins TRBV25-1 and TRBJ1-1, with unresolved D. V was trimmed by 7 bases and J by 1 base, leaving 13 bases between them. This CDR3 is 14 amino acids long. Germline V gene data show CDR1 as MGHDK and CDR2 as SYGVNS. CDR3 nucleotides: TGTGCCAGCACTCCGTCCGGTGGGAACACTGAAGCTTTCTTT. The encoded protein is CASTPSGGNTEAFF.

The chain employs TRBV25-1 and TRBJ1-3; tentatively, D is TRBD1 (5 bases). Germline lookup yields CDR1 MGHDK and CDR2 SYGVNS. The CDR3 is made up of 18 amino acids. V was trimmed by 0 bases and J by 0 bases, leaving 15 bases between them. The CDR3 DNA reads TGTGCCAGCAGTGAATATAAGGGACGAGGGAGCTCTGGAAACACCATATATTTT. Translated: CASSEYKGRGSSGNTIYF. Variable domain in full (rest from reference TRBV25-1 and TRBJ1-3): EADIYQTPRYLVIGTGKKITLECSQTMGHDKMYWYQQDPGMELHLIHYSYGVNSTEKGDLSSESTVSRIRTEHFPLTLESARPSHTSQYLCASSEYKGRGSSGNTIYFGEGSWLTVV.

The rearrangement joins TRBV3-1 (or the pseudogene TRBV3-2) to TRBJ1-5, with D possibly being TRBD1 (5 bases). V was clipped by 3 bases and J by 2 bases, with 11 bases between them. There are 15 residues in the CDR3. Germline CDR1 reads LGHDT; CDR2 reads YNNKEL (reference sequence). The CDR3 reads CASSHGRDGNQPQHF. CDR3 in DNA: TGTGCCAGCAGCCATGGACGGGACGGCAATCAGCCCCAGCATTTT.

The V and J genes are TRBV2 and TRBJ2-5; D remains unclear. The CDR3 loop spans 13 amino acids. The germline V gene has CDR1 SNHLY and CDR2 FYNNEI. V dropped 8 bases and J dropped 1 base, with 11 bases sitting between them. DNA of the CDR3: TGTGCCAGCTGGGGTTCTCCCCAAGAGACCCAGTACTTC. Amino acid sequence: CASWGSPQETQYF.

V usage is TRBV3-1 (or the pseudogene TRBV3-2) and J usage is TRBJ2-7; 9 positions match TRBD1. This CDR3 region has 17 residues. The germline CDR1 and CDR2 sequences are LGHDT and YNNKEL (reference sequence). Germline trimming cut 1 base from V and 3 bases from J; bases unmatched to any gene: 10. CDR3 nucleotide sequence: TGTGCCAGCAGCCAAGTGGGGAAGGGGACAGGGCTCTACGAGCAGTACTTC. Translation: CASSQVGKGTGLYEQYF.

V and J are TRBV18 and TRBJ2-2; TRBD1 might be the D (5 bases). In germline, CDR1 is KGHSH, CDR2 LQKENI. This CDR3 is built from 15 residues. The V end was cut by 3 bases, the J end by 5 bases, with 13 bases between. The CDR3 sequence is CASSPLGQTTGELFF. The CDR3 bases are TGTGCCAGCTCACCCCTCGGACAAACAACCGGGGAGCTGTTTTTT.

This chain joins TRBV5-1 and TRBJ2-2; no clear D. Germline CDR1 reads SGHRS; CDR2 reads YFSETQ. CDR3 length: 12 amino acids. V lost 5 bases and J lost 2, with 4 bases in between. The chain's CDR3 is CASRDNTGELFF. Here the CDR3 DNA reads TGCGCCAGCAGAGACAACACCGGGGAGCTGTTTTTT.

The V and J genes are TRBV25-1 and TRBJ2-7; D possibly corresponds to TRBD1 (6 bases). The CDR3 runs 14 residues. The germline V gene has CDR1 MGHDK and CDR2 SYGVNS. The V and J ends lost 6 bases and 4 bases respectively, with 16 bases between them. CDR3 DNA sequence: TGTGCCAGCAGCGCGTCAGGGGTTAGGTACGAGCAGTACTTC. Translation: CASSASGVRYEQYF.

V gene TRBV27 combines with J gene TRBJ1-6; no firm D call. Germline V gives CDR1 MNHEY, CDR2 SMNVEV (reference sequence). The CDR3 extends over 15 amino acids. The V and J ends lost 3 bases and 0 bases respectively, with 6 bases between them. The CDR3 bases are TGTGCCAGCAGTTTTGGTAGCTCCTATAATTCACCCCTCCACTTT. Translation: CASSFGSSYNSPLHF.

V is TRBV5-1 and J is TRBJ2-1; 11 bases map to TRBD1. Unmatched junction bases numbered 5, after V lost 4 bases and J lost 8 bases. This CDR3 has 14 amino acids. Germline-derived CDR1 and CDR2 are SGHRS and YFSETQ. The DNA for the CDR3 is TGCGCCAGCAGCCAGGGACAGGGGGGCGATGAGCAGTTCTTC. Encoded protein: CASSQGQGGDEQFF.

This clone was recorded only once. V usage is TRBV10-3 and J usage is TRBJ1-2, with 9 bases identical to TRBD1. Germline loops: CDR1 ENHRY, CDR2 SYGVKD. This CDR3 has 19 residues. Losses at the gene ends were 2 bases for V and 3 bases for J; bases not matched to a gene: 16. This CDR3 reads CAISEAPGTGPGMDYGYTF. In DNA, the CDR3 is TGTGCCATCAGTGAGGCCCCCGGGACAGGGCCAGGAATGGACTATGGCTACACCTTC.

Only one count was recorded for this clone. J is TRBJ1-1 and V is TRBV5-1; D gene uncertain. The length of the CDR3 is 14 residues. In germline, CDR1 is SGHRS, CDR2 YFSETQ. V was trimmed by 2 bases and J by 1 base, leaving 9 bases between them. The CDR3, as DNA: TGCGCCAGCAGCTTCAGTCGGGGGAACACTGAAGCTTTCTTT. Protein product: CASSFSRGNTEAFF.

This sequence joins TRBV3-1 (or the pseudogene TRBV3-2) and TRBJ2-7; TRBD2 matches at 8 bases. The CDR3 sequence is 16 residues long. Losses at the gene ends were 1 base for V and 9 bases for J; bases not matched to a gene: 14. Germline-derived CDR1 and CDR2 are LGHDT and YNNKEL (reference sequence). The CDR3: CASSQARLAGTPPQYF. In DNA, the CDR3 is TGTGCCAGCAGCCAAGCGCGGCTAGCGGGCACTCCGCCGCAGTACTTC.

DNA for the CDR3: TGTGCCAGCAGTTACTCTGCGGGTCGGAACACTGAAGCTTTCTTT. The encoded protein is CASSYSAGRNTEAFF. The chain links TRBV6-5 to TRBJ1-1; no clear D. CDR1 and CDR2 (germline): MNHEY, SVGAGI. V gave up 0 bases and J gave up 1 base, with 9 bases separating them. This CDR3 is built from 15 residues.

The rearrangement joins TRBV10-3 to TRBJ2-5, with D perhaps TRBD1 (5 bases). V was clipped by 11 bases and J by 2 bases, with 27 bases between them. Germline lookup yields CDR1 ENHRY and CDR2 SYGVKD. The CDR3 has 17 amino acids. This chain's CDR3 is CASWSGRDLEGQETQYF. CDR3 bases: TGTGCCTCCTGGTCGGGCAGGGATTTAGAAGGACAAGAGACCCAGTACTTC.

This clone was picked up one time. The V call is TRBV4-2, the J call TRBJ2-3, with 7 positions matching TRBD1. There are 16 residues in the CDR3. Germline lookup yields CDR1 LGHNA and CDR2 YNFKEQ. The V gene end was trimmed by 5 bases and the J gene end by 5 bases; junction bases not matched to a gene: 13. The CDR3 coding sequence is TGTGCCAGCAGCGCGATAGGGAGACAGGGCTTAGATACGCAGTATTTT. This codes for CASSAIGRQGLDTQYF.

Here the CDR3 reads CASFPAGQSNTGELFF. The CDR3, as DNA: TGCGCCAGCTTCCCCGCGGGCCAATCGAACACCGGGGAGCTGTTTTTT. The chain carries TRBV4-1 and TRBJ2-2; weak D call: TRBD2 (5 bases). Trimming cost V 8 bases and J 0 bases, with 16 bases left between them. This CDR3 region has 16 residues. In germline, CDR1 is MGHRA, CDR2 YSYEKL.

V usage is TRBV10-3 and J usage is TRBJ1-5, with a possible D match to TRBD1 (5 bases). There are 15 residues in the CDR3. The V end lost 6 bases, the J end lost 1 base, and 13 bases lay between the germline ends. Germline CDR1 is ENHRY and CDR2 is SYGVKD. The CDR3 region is CAISRELLSNQPQHF. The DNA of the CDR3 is TGTGCCATCAGCAGGGAGCTACTGAGCAATCAGCCCCAGCATTTT.

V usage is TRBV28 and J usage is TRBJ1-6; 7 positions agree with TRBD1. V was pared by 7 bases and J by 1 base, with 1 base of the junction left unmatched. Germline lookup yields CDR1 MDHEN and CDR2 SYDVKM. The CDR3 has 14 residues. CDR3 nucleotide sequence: TGTGCCAGCAAACAGGGGTCCTATAATTCACCCCTCCACTTT. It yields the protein CASKQGSYNSPLHF.